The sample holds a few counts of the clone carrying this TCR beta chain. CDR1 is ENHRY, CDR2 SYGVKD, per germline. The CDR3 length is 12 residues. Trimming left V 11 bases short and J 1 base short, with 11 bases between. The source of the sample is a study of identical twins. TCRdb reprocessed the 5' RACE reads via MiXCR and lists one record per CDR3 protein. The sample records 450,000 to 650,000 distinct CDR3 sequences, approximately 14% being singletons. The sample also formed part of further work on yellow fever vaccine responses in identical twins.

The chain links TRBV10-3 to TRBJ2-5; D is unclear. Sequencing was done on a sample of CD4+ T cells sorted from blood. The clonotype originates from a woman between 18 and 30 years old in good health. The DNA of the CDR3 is TGTGCCGTCGGTGGATCCCAAGAGACCCAGTACTTC. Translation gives CAVGGSQETQYF.